The clone carrying this T cell receptor (beta chain) came up a few times. Its antigen is not identified. In TCRdb, the RACE reads were re-called with MiXCR into one record per CDR3 protein. The sample consists of 95,000 or so distinct CDR3 sequences, roughly 10% of them appearing once. The data are from a study of human T cells and chemical hapten exposure. Indicated time point: patch test 2, 6 weeks after DPC sensitization. Treatment reported: therapeutic diphenylcyclopropenone sensitization with weekly scalp DPC. The study, taken as a whole, reports: TCRs exceeding a frequency of 1 in 1000 stayed unchanged under DPC sensitization.

Looked up from germline, CDR1 is DFQATT and CDR2 is SNEGSKA (reference sequence). Trimming cost V 0 bases and J 8 bases, with 13 bases left between them. CDR3 length equals 13 residues. The starting material was whole blood, obtained in connection with sensitization to the hapten diphenylcyclopropenone (DPC). This receptor was taken from a woman aged 40 to 55 with alopecia areata. Some clones in this sample may be carry-over from other donors' samples. This chain connects TRBV20-1 to TRBJ1-1; D is ambiguous. CDR3 loop: CSARDQVGREAFF. The CDR3 DNA reads TGCAGTGCTAGAGATCAGGTCGGCCGGGAAGCTTTCTTT.